This TCR beta chain is drawn from a study of monozygotic twins with inflammatory bowel disease. Input per TCR library consisted of about 3.5 ug of total RNA. Amplification used two nested PCRs: around 17 cycles, then approximately 10 cycles, on TCRalpha/TCRbeta cDNA. TCRdb re-analyzed the 5' RACE reads; it lists each CDR3 protein once, without DNA. The sample totals 300,000 to 350,000 distinct CDR3 sequences. The study's findings and limits: The authors could not tell different T cell subtypes apart. Inverse Simpson values showed less TCRbeta diversity in IBD patients than in their healthy co-twins.

Notes on this clonotype: The antigen is not known.

CDR1 is SGHRS and CDR2 is YFSETQ in the germline V gene. CDR3 length: 14 residues. This clonotype was obtained from a human donor with ulcerative colitis or Crohn's disease, or a healthy co-twin of an affected twin (not recorded which). The V gene is TRBV5-1, the J gene TRBJ1-1; TCRdb selects TRBD1, and the lack of DNA leaves this call unchecked. Material for sequencing was blood. CDR3 protein: CASSLGTGTTEAFF.